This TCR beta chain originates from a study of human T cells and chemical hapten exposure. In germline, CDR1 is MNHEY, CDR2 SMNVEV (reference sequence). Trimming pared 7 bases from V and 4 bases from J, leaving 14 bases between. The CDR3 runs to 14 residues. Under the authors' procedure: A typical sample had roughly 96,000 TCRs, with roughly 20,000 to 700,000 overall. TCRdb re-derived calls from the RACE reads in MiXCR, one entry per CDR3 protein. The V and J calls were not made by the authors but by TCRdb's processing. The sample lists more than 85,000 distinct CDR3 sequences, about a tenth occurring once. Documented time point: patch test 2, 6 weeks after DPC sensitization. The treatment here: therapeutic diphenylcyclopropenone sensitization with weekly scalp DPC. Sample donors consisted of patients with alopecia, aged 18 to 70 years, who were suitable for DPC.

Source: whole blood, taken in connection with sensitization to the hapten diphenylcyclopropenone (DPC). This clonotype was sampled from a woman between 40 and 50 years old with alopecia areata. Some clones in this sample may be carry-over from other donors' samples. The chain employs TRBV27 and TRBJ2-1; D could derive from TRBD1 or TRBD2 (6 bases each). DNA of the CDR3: TGTGCCAGCAAGGGAGGACAGCTTTACAATGAGCAGTTCTTC. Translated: CASKGGQLYNEQFF.